Reported below is one T cell receptor (beta chain). Its antigen is as yet unknown. This entry comes from a study of PD-1 blockade in mismatch repair-deficient tumors. Study summary: Patients had about 13 mismatch repair-deficient cancer types and were previously treated and progressing.

Broader study findings: Tumor-resident clones, often absent from pretreatment blood, expanded after pembrolizumab and then contracted.

The CDR3 is made up of 13 amino acids. In germline, CDR1 is SGDLS, CDR2 YYNGEE. The V and J ends lost 2 bases and 2 bases respectively, with 7 bases between them. This table comes from immunoSEQ multiplex PCR, and its TCRdb copy is limited to in-frame clones, with some not included. The table lists about 120,000 clones, over 65% of them singletons. Every patient had mismatch repair deficiency by PCR or immunohistochemistry. Three pembrolizumab responders had their TCRs sequenced. This receptor was obtained from an adult with mismatch repair-deficient cancer. The sample in question was peripheral blood, obtained approximately 14 months after starting pembrolizumab. J is TRBJ1-2 and V is TRBV9; D unclear. CDR3 amino acids: CASSVTLNYGYTF. The CDR3 nucleotides read TGTGCCAGCAGCGTGACACTGAACTATGGCTACACCTTC.